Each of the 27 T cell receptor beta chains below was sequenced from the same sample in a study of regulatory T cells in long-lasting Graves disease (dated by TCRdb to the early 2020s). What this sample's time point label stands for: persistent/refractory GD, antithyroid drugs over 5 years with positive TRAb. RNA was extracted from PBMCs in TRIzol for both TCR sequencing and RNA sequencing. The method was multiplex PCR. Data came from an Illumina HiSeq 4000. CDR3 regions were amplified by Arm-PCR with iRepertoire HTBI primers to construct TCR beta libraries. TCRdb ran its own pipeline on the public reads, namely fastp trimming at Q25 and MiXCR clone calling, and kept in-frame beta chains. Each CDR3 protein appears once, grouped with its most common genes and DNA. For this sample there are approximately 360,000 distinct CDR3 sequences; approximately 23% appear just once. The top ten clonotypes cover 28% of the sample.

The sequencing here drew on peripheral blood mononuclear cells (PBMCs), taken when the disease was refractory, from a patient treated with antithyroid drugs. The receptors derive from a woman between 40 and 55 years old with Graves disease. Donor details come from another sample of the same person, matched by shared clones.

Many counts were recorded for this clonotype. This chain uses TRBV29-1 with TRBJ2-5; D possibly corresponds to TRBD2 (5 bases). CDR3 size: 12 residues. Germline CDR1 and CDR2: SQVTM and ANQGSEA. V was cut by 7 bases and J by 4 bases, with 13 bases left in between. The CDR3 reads CSALLGGETQYF. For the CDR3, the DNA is TGCAGCGCGTTACTAGGAGGAGAGACCCAGTACTTC. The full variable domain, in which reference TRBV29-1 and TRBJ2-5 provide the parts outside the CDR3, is SAVISQKPSRDICQRGTSLTIQCQVDSQVTMMFWYRQQPGQSLTLIATANQGSEATYESGFVIDKFPISRPNLTFSTLTVSNMSPEDSSIYLCSALLGGETQYFGPGTRLLVL.

CDR3 sequence: CASSLMGQGGYEQYF. The CDR3 DNA reads as TGTGCCAGCAGCTTGATGGGACAGGGAGGTTACGAGCAGTACTTC. V gene TRBV5-5 combines with J gene TRBJ2-7; TRBD1 matches at 9 bases. The germline V gene encodes CDR1 SGHKS and CDR2 YYEKEE (reference sequence). This CDR3 contains 15 residues. The V and J ends lost 1 base and 4 bases, in that order; junction bases with no gene match: 6.

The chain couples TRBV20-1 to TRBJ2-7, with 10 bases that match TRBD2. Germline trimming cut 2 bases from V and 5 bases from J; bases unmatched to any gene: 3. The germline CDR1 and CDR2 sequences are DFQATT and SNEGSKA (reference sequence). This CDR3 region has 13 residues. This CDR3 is CSARPSGRNEQYF. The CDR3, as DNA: TGCAGTGCTAGACCTAGCGGGAGAAACGAGCAGTACTTC.

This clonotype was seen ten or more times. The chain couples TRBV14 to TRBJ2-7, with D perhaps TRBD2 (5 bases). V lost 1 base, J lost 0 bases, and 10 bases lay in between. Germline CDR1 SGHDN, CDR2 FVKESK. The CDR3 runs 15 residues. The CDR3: CASSQGAGSSYEQYF. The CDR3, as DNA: TGTGCCAGCAGCCAAGGGGCGGGTAGCTCCTACGAGCAGTACTTC.

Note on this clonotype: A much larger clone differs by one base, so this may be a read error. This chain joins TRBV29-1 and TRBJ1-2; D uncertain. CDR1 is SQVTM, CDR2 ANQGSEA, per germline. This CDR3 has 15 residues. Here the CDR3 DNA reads TGCGGCGCGTTGGTCGTGGAAAGGGCTAACTATGGCTACACCTTC. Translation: CGALVVERANYGYTF.

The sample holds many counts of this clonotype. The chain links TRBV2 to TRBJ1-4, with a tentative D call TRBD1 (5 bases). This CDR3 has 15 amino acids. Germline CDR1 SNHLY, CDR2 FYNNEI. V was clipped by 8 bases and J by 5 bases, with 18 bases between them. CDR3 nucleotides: TGTGCCAGCTCTGCCAAGGGGATAGTAAATGAAAAACTGTTTTTT. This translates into CASSAKGIVNEKLFF.

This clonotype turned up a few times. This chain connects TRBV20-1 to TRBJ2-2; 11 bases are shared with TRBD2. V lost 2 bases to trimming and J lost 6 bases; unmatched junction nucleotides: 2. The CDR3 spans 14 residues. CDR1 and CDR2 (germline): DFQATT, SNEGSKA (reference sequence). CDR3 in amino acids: CSARTSGSSGELFF. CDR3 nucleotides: TGCAGTGCTAGAACTAGCGGGAGCTCCGGGGAGCTGTTTTTT.

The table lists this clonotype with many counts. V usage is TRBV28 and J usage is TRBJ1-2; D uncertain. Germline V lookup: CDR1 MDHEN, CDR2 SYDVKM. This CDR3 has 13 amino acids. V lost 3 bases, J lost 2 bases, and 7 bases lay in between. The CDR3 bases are TGTGCCAGCAGTTTTGGGCAGAACTATGGCTACACCTTC. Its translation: CASSFGQNYGYTF.

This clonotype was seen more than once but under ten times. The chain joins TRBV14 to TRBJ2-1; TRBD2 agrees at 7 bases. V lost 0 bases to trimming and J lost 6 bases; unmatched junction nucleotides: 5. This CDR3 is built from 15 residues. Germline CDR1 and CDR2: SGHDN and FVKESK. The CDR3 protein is CASSQETSKLNEQFF. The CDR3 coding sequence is TGTGCCAGCAGCCAAGAGACTAGCAAACTCAATGAGCAGTTCTTC. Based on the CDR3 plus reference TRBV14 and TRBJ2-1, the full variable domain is EAGVTQFPSHSVIEKGQTVTLRCDPISGHDNLYWYRRVMGKEIKFLLHFVKESKQDESGMPNNRFLAERTGGTYSTLKVQPAELEDSGVYFCASSQETSKLNEQFFGPGTRLTVL.

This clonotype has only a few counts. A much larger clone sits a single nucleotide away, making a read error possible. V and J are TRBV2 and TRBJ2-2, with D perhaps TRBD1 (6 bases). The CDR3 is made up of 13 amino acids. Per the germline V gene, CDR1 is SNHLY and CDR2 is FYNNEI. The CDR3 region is CAGSVQGIGELFF. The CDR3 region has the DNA TGTGCCGGCAGTGTTCAGGGGATCGGGGAGCTGTTTTTT.

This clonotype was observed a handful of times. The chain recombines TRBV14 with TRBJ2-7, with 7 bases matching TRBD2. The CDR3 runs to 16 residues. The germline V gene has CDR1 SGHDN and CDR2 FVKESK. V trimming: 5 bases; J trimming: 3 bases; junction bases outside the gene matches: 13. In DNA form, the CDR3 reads TGTGCCAGCAGCGGCGCTGGCGCGGGAGTTTTCTACGAGCAGTACTTC. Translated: CASSGAGAGVFYEQYF.

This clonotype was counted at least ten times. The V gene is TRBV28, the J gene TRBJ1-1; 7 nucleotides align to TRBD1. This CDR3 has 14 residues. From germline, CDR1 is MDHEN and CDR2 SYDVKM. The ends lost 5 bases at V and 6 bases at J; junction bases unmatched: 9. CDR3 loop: CASSTQDRVAEAFF. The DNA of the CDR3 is TGTGCCAGCAGTACCCAAGACAGGGTAGCTGAAGCTTTCTTT.

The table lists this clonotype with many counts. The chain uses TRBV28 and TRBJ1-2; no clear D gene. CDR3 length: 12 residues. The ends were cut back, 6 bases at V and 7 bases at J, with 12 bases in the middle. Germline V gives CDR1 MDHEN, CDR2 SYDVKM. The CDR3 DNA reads TGTGCCAGCAGGGGATCTTCCTTTGGCTACACCTTC. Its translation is CASRGSSFGYTF.

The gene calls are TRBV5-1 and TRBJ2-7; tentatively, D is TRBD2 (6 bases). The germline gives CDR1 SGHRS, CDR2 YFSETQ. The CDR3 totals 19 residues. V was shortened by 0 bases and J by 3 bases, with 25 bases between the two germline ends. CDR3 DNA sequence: TGCGCCAGCAGCTTGGCCGGATTAGGGACTTCTAGTGAGGTCTACGAGCAGTACTTC. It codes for CASSLAGLGTSSEVYEQYF.

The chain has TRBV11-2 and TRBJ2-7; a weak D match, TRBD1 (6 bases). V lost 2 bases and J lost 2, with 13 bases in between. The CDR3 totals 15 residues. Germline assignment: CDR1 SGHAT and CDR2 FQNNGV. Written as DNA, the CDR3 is TGTGCCAGCAGCTTAAACTCAGGGGTACCCTACGAGCAGTACTTC. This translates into CASSLNSGVPYEQYF.

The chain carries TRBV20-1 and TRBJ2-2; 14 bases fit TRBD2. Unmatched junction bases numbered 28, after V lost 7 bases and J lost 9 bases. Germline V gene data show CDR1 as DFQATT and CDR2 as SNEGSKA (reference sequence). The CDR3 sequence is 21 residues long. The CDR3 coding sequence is TGCAGTGGCTATACCGGAATCGGGACTAGCGGGAGTTTTAGGCACCATCGGGAGCTGTTTTTT. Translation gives CSGYTGIGTSGSFRHHRELFF.

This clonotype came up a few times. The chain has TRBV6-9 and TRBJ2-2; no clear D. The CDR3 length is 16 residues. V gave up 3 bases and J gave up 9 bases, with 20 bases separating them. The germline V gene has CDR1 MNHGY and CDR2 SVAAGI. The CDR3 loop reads CASSYGLFVVSRELFF. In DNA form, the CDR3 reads TGTGCCAGCAGTTACGGATTGTTTGTCGTGTCCAGGGAGCTGTTTTTT.

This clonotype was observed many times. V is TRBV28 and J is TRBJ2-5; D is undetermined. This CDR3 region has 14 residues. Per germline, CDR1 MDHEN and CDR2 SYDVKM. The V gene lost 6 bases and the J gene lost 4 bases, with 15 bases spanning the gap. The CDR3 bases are TGTGCCAGCAGCCTGGGTCCGCGCCCAGAGACCCAGTACTTC. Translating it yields CASSLGPRPETQYF.

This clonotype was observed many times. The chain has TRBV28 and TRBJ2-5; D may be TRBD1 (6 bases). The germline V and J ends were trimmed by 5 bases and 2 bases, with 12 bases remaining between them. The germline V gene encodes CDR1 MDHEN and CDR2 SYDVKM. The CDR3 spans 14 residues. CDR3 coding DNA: TGTGCCAGCAGTCACAGGGCAGATCAAGAGACCCAGTACTTC. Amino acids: CASSHRADQETQYF.

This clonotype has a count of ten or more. The CDR3 DNA is TGTGCCAGCAGCCCGTTTAGGTACACCTCCTACGAGCAGTACTTC. This codes for CASSPFRYTSYEQYF. The chain joins TRBV12-3 or TRBV12-4 to TRBJ2-7; D call uncertain. This CDR3 is 15 amino acids long. V was shortened by 6 bases and J by 0 bases, with 15 bases between the two germline ends.

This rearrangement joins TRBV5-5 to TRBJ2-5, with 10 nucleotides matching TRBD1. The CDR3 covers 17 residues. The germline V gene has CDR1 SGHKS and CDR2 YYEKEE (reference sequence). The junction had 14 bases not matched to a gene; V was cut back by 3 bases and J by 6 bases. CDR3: CASSSTTRDRGGKTQYF. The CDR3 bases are TGTGCCAGCAGCTCTACGACCCGGGACAGGGGAGGCAAGACCCAGTACTTC.

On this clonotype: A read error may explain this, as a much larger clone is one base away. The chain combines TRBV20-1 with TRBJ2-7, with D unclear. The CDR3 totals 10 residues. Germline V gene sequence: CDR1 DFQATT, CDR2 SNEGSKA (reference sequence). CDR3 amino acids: CSAKYYERYF. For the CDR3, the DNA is TGCAGTGCTAAATACTACGAGCGGTACTTC.

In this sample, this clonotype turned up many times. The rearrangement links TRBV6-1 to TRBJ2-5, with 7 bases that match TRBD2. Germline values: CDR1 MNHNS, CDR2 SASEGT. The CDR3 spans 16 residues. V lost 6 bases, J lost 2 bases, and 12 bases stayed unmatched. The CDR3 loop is CASSWGGEGRQETQYF. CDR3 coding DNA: TGTGCCAGCAGCTGGGGAGGGGAGGGCCGGCAAGAGACCCAGTACTTC.

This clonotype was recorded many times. CDR3 coding DNA: TGTGCCAGCAGTTACGAGGGTGGATTCGGGACTAATGAAAAACTGTTTTTT. This encodes CASSYEGGFGTNEKLFF. The chain combines TRBV6-5 with TRBJ1-4; D remains unclear. The CDR3 has 17 amino acids. Germline V gene sequence: CDR1 MNHEY, CDR2 SVGAGI. Trimming removed 2 bases at V and 2 bases at J, with 15 bases between.

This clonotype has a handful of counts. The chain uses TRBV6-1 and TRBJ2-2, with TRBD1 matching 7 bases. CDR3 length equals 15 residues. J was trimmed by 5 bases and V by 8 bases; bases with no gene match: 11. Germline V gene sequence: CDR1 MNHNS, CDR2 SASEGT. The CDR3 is CASGTEDRSTGELFF. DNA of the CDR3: TGTGCCAGCGGGACCGAGGACAGGTCGACCGGGGAGCTGTTTTTT.

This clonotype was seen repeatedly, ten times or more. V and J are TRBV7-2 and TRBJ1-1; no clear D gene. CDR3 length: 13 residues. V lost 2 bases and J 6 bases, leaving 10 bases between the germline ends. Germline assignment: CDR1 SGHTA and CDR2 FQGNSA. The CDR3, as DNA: TGTGCCAGCAGCTTAAGGCAGGTACCTGAAGCTTTCTTT. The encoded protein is CASSLRQVPEAFF.

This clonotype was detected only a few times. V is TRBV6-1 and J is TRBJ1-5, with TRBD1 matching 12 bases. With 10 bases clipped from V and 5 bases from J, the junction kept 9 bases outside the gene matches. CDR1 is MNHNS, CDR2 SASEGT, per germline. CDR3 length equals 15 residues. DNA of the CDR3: TGTGCCACCGGAGGGGACAGGGGGCTCGATCAGCCCCAGCATTTT. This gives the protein CATGGDRGLDQPQHF.